This T cell receptor (beta chain) originates from a study of T cells in Graves' hyperthyroidism and ophthalmopathy. Findings of the study overall: The majority of expanded thyroid clonotypes above 0.001 also appeared in blood.

A lack of ophthalmopathy progression within 18 months defined stable Graves' hyperthyroidism. On the basis of clinical symptoms, serum thyroxine and TRAb, thyroid ultrasound and orbital computed tomography, diagnoses were made. The CDR3 is 15 residues long. Germline-derived CDR1 and CDR2 are SGHAT and FQNNGV. V dropped 1 base and J dropped 3 bases, with 13 bases sitting between them. RNA transcripts yielded amplified TCR beta CDR3 regions. An initial round of RT-PCR targeting the TCR CDR3 relied on the HTBI primer set. TCRdb called the multiplex PCR reads again in MiXCR, with one record for every CDR3 protein. Of about 400,000 distinct CDR3 sequences in the sample, roughly 14% were seen once. In regard to this clonotype: No antigen is known for it.

The sequenced sample was blood. This rearrangement joins TRBV11-2 to TRBJ2-7; D is possibly TRBD1 (6 bases). This receptor was identified in a young woman with Graves' hyperthyroidism. In DNA form, the CDR3 reads TGTGCCAGCAGCTTAGTTGGGCAGGGGAACTACGAGCAGTACTTC. It codes for CASSLVGQGNYEQYF.